A selection of T cell receptor beta chains follows, all from one sample in a study of cytomegalovirus exposure and HLA in healthy donors. Only in-frame clones appear in the TCRdb table, and some are missing; sequencing was by immunoSEQ multiplex PCR. This sample has more than 95,000 clones, with 77% found just once. The material sequenced was PBMCs. The origin of the receptors is a woman between 35 and 50 years old in good health and CMV-seropositive. CDR3s include the opening cysteine and the closing phenylalanine or tryptophan. The D gene is left open where the match is weak. Clone size is shown for a subset of rows, as once, few, many or a class of expanded clone.

cdr3_nt,cdr3_aa,j_call,d_call,clone_size,v_call
TGCGCCAGCAGCTTGGGAACTAGCGGGGGGTACAATGAGCAGTTCTTC,CASSLGTSGGYNEQFF,TRBJ2-1,TRBD2,few,TRBV5-1
TGTGCCAGCAGCGCGGGACAGTCTTTACCCCAGCATTTT,CASSAGQSLPQHF,TRBJ1-5,TRBD1,-,TRBV7-2
TGTGCCCGCCACCCCAGAAAGAGGGTAGGTGGAAACACCATATATTTT,CARHPRKRVGGNTIYF,TRBJ1-3,-,-,TRBV19
TGTGCCAGCAACTGGGCCCGGACCGGGGAGCTGTTTTTT,CASNWARTGELFF,TRBJ2-2,-,-,TRBV2
TGTGCCAGCAGCTCGGGGAGACAATACGAGCAGTACTTC,CASSSGRQYEQYF,TRBJ2-7,-,once,TRBV7-8
TGTGCCAGCAGCGAGAGCGGGACTATTGACGAGCAGTACTTC,CASSESGTIDEQYF,TRBJ2-7,TRBD2,few,TRBV13
TGCGCCAGCAGCCAAGATAATCGGGTCGGACTAGCGGGAGGGCTGAATACGCAGTATTTT,CASSQDNRVGLAGGLNTQYF,TRBJ2-3,TRBD2,-,TRBV4-1
TGTGCCAGTAGTATAAACGGAGTCAATCAGCCCCAGCATTTT,CASSINGVNQPQHF,TRBJ1-5,-,-,TRBV19
TGTGCCTGGAGTCCCCTTGGTCCGGAGAACTATGGCTACACCTTC,CAWSPLGPENYGYTF,TRBJ1-2,-,-,TRBV30
TGTGCCAGCACCCGGGGTCGGGAGATTTACAATGAGCAGTTCTTC,CASTRGREIYNEQFF,TRBJ2-1,-,-,TRBV7-8
TGTGCCAGCAGTTTCCCGGGACAGTACTACGAGCAGTACTTC,CASSFPGQYYEQYF,TRBJ2-7,TRBD1,-,TRBV28
TGTGCCAGTAGTACGGGCAGCCGAGGGGGCTGGGGCAATCAGCCCCAGCATTTT,CASSTGSRGGWGNQPQHF,TRBJ1-5,TRBD1,few,TRBV19
TGTGCCAGCAGCGTAGAACTGGGCGGGAGCTCCTACAATGAGCAGTTCTTC,CASSVELGGSSYNEQFF,TRBJ2-1,TRBD2,-,TRBV9
TGTGCCAGCAGCTTGCGGACACAGGTTTACGAGCAGTACTTC,CASSLRTQVYEQYF,TRBJ2-7,-,-,TRBV5-5
TGTGCCAGCAGTTACGGGGTAGCGAGGGCCGGGGAGCTGTTTTTT,CASSYGVARAGELFF,TRBJ2-2,-,-,TRBV6-5
TGTGCCAGCAGTCAATCCGGGGGGGAAAATTCACCCCTCCACTTT,CASSQSGGENSPLHF,TRBJ1-6,-,-,TRBV6-5
TGTGCCAGCAGTTTAGCGGAAAGCACAGATACGCAGTATTTT,CASSLAESTDTQYF,TRBJ2-3,-,-,TRBV28
TGCGCCAGCAGCTTAGCGGGGTTGGGAAACACCATATATTTT,CASSLAGLGNTIYF,TRBJ1-3,-,-,TRBV5-1
TGCGCCAGCAGCTCGACAGGAGGAAGGCCCCCGGAGCAGTTCTTC,CASSSTGGRPPEQFF,TRBJ2-1,-,once,TRBV5-1
TGCGCCAGCAGCGGGGGGGAGGGCCTCGTCGGGGAGCTGTTTTTT,CASSGGEGLVGELFF,TRBJ2-2,TRBD2,few,TRBV5-1
TGTGCCAGCAGTCGGGAAAACTATGGCTACACCTTC,CASSRENYGYTF,TRBJ1-2,-,-,TRBV2
TGCGCCAGCAGCCGAGCGGGAGAAGCCGGGGAGCTGTTTTTT,CASSRAGEAGELFF,TRBJ2-2,TRBD2,-,TRBV5-1
TGCAGCGCTGACGACAGGGCCACCACTGAAGCTTTCTTT,CSADDRATTEAFF,TRBJ1-1,TRBD1,-,TRBV29-1
TGTGCCAGCAGCCGAACTCCAGGAAGCGAGCAGTACTTC,CASSRTPGSEQYF,TRBJ2-7,-,few,TRBV5-4
TGTGCCAGCAGCCAAACAAGCTACGAGCAGTACTTC,CASSQTSYEQYF,TRBJ2-7,-,-,TRBV14
TGTGCTAGTGGGGCTAGCGGGAGTGACGAGCAGTACTTC,CASGASGSDEQYF,TRBJ2-7,TRBD2,-,TRBV12-5
TGTGCCAGCAGCAAAGTGTACTGTGGCAGGTTGAACACTGAAGCTTTCTTT,CASSKVYCGRLNTEAFF,TRBJ1-1,-,-,TRBV21-1
TGCGCCAGCAGCCTTGAACCGGGACAGTCCTACAATGAGCAGTTCTTC,CASSLEPGQSYNEQFF,TRBJ2-1,TRBD1,-,TRBV4-1
TGTGCCAGCAGTGAGGCGGGCGGAGGTCAGCCCCAGCATTTT,CASSEAGGGQPQHF,TRBJ1-5,-,-,TRBV6-1
TGTGCCAGCAGCTCCTTTGGCGGTTCCTCCTACGAGCAGTACTTC,CASSSFGGSSYEQYF,TRBJ2-7,-,-,TRBV5-6
TGTGCACCAACAAGAAACAGCTCCTACGAGCAGTACTTC,CAPTRNSSYEQYF,TRBJ2-7,-,-,TRBV9
TGTGCCAGCAGTACCTGGGGCCAGGGCAGCAATCAGCCCCAGCATTTT,CASSTWGQGSNQPQHF,TRBJ1-5,-,-,TRBV6-6
TGCGCCAGCAGCTTGACAGGGGGGAACACCGGGGAGCTGTTTTTT,CASSLTGGNTGELFF,TRBJ2-2,TRBD1,-,TRBV5-1
TGTGCCAGCAGCCCGACAGGGGAAGAGACCCAGTACTTC,CASSPTGEETQYF,TRBJ2-5,TRBD1,-,TRBV5-4
TGTGCCAGCAGCTCTCTCGAAAAACTGTTTTTT,CASSSLEKLFF,TRBJ1-4,-,-,TRBV11-2
TGTGCCAGCAGCGTAGTTGGACAGGGCAGAGATACGCAGTATTTT,CASSVVGQGRDTQYF,TRBJ2-3,TRBD1,-,TRBV9
TGTGCCTGGGGGGGACTAGCGGTCCCCCGGGAGCTGTTTTTT,CAWGGLAVPRELFF,TRBJ2-2,TRBD2,-,TRBV30
TGTGCCAGCAGTCCTCTGGGGGGGGTGAACACTGAAGCTTTCTTT,CASSPLGGVNTEAFF,TRBJ1-1,-,-,TRBV6-5
TGTGCCAGCACTCCCCTGGGTAGGACTAGCGGGGCCTACGAGCAGTACTTC,CASTPLGRTSGAYEQYF,TRBJ2-7,TRBD2,-,TRBV7-8
TGTGCCACCAGCTCCAGACAGGGTCTCAACACCGGGGAGCTGTTTTTT,CATSSRQGLNTGELFF,TRBJ2-2,TRBD1,-,TRBV15
TGTGCCAGCAGAGCCGGGACAGGGGCTGGGGCCAACGTCCTGACTTTC,CASRAGTGAGANVLTF,TRBJ2-6,TRBD1,-,TRBV2
TGTGCCAGTAGTACATACTACAAAGGGACAGGGGTTTTTGGCTACACCTTC,CASSTYYKGTGVFGYTF,TRBJ1-2,TRBD1,-,TRBV19
TGTGCCAGCAGTCTTCTCCGCGGTGAGCAGTTCTTC,CASSLLRGEQFF,TRBJ2-1,-,-,TRBV28
TGTGCCAGCAGCTCCCTACAAGAGACCCAGTACTTC,CASSSLQETQYF,TRBJ2-5,-,-,TRBV7-2
TGTGCCAGCAGCTCCGACAGGCCGGGTCCCCAGCATTTT,CASSSDRPGPQHF,TRBJ1-5,-,once,TRBV28
TGTGCCAGCACCTCCGGGGGACGCGAGCAGTACTTC,CASTSGGREQYF,TRBJ2-7,-,-,TRBV28
TGTGCCAGCAGCTTACAGGGGATAGAGGGCTACACCTTC,CASSLQGIEGYTF,TRBJ1-2,-,-,TRBV7-8
TGTGCCAGCAGCCTGGGGGGATCGGCGCAGTATTTT,CASSLGGSAQYF,TRBJ2-3,-,once,TRBV7-3
TGTGCCAGCACCCCCACTAGCGGGAGCGCTAGCTCCTACGAGCAGTACTTC,CASTPTSGSASSYEQYF,TRBJ2-7,TRBD2,few,TRBV11-2